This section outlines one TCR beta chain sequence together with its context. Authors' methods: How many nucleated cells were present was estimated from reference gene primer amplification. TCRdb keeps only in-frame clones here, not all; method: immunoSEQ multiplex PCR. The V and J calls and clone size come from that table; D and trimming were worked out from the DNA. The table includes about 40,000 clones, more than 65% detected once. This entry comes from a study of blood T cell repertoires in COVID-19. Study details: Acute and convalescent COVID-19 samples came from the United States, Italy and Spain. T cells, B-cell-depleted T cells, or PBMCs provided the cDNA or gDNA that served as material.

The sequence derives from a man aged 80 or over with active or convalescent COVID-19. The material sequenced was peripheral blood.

The CDR3 here is CASSYGFEQFF. CDR3 nucleotides: TGTGCCAGCAGCTACGGGTTTGAGCAGTTCTTC. The J gene is TRBJ2-1, the V gene TRBV5-6; no clear D. V was trimmed by 3 bases and J by 9 bases, leaving 7 bases between them. Germline CDR1 is SGHDT and CDR2 is YYEEEE. The CDR3 spans 11 residues.